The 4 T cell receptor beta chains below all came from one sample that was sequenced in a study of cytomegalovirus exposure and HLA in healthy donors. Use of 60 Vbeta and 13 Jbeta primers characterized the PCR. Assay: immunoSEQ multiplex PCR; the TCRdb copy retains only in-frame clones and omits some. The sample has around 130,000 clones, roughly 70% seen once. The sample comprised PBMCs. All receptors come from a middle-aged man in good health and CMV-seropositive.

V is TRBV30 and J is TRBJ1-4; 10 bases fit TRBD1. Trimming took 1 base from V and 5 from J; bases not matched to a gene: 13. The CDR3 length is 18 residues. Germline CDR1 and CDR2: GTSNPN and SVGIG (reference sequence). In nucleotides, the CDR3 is TGTGCCTGGAGTGCCACCCCGGGACAGGGGATAAGGAATGAAAAACTGTTTTTT. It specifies CAWSATPGQGIRNEKLFF. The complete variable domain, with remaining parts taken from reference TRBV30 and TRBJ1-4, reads SQTIHQWPATLVQPVGSPLSLECTVEGTSNPNLYWYRQAAGRGLQLLFYSVGIGQISSEVPQNLSASRPQDRQFILSSKKLLLSDSGFYLCAWSATPGQGIRNEKLFFGSGTQLSVL.

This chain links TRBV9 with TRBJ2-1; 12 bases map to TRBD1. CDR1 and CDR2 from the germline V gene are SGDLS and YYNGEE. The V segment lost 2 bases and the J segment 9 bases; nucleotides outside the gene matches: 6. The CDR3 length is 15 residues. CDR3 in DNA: TGTGCCAGCAGCGTGGGGACAGGGGGCGAATTTGAGCAGTTCTTC. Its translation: CASSVGTGGEFEQFF.

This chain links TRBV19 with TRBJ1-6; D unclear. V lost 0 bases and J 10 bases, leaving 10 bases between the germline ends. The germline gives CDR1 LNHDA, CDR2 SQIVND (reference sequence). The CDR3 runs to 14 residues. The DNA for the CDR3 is TGTGCCAGTAGTATAGATTCGGGGAGGTCACCCCTCCACTTT. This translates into CASSIDSGRSPLHF.

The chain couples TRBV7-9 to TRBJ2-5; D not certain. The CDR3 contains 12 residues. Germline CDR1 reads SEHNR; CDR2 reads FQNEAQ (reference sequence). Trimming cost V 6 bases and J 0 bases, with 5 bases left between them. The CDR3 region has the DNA TGTGCCAGCAGAGGAGACCAAGAGACCCAGTACTTC. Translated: CASRGDQETQYF.